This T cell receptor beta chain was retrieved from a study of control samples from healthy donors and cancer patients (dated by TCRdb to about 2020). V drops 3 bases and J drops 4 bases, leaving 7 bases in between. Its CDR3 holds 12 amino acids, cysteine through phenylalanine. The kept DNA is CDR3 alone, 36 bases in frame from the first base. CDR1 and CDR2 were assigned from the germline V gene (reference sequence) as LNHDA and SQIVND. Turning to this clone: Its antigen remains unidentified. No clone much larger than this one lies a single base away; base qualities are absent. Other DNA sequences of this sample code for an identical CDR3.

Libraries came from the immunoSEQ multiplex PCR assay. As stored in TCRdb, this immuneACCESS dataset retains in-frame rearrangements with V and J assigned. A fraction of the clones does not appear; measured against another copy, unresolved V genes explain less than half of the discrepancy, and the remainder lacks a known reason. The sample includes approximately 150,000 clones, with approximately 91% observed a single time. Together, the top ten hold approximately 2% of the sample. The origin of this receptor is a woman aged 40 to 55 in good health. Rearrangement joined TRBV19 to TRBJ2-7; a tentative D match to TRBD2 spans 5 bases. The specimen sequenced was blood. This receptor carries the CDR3 CASSIGGYEQYF. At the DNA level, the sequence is TGTGCCAGTAGTATTGGCGGGTACGAGCAGTACTTC.